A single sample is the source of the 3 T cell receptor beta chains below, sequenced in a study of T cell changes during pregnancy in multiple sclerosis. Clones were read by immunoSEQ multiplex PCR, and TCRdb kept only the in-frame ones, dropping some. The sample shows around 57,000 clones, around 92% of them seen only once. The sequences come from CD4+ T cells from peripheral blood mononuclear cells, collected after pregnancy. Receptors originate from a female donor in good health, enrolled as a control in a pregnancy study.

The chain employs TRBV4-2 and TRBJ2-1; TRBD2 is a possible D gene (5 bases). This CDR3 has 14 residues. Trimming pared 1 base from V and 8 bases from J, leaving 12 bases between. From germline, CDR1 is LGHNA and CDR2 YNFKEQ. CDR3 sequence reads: CASSQGGVLYEQFF. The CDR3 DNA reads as TGTGCCAGCAGCCAAGGGGGAGTTCTTTATGAGCAGTTCTTC.

The CDR3 spells CASSFTLRDRPTEAFF. CDR3 nucleotide sequence: TGTGCCAGCAGCTTTACGCTCCGGGACAGGCCCACTGAAGCTTTCTTT. The chain joins TRBV11-2 to TRBJ1-1; 8 positions match TRBD1. The CDR3 is 16 residues long. Germline CDR1 is SGHAT and CDR2 is FQNNGV. V was clipped by 3 bases and J by 4 bases; unmatched bases: 10.

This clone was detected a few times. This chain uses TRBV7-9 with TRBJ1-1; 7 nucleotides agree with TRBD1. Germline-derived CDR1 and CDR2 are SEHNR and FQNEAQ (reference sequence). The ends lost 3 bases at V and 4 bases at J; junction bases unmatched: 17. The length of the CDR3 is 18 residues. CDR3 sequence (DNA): TGTGCCAGCAGCTTTTCGGATAGGGGGCGCGGGGTGGGCACTGAAGCTTTCTTT. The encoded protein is CASSFSDRGRGVGTEAFF.